This TCR beta chain was identified during a study of blood T cell repertoires in COVID-19. The CDR3 contains 19 residues. Germline lookup yields CDR1 SGHTA and CDR2 FQGNSA. After removal of 4 bases from V and 5 bases from J, the junction contained 20 bases not matched to a gene. The protocol was immunoSEQ multiplex PCR, while the TCRdb copy is restricted to in-frame clones and leaves out a portion. Among around 120,000 clones listed, 87% were seen once. This sequence originates from a woman in her 70s with acute or convalescent COVID-19. The chain uses TRBV7-2 and TRBJ2-7; 10 bases map to TRBD1. The sequencing input was peripheral blood. DNA of the CDR3: TGTGCCAGCAGCTCCGAAAGACCAGGGGTCCGGGACAGGGGCAACGAGCAGTACTTC. Its protein is CASSSERPGVRDRGNEQYF. The full variable domain, rest sourced from reference TRBV7-2 and TRBJ2-7, is GAGVSQSPSNKVTEKGKDVELRCDPISGHTALYWYRQSLGQGLEFLIYFQGNSAPDKSGLPSDRFSAERTGGSVSTLTIQRTQQEDSAVYLCASSSERPGVRDRGNEQYFGPGTRLTVT.